A selection of T cell receptor beta chains follows, all from one sample in a study of shared clonotypes between healthy human individuals. Sequencing used immunoSEQ multiplex PCR; TCRdb keeps in-frame clones, though not all of them. Of hundreds of thousands of clones listed, about 74% were seen once; the top ten hold 1.5% to 2%. Sequences were obtained from memory CD4+ T cells sorted from blood. These receptors came from a woman in her 30s in good health. Both conserved end residues are part of each CDR3.

v_call cdr3_aa
TRBV19 CASSSQQGDNEKLFF
TRBV18 CASSPAGAGKNIQYF
TRBV7-6 CASSPSPLTGTYEQYF
TRBV2 CASSDPGLAGAGRGEQFF
TRBV5-1 CASSPPTYEQYF
TRBV19 CASKRDRNYNEQFF
TRBV19 CASCDMPDQPQHF
TRBV28 CASTIQGNQPQHF
TRBV4-1 CASSKRTSGSKLDLNEQFF
TRBV10-3 CARRGFQPQHF
TRBV5-6 CASMTGGLNEQFF
TRBV5-1 CASSPLPSTDTQYF
TRBV4-1 CASSQEGRNNEQFF
TRBV14 CASSQAPREGLVYEQYF
TRBV7-3 CASSLTSLAGGYNEQFF
TRBV28 CASRPGTSAFYEQYF
TRBV28 CASRRTGGGQPQHF
TRBV7-2 CASRLGGGINVQPQHF
TRBV10-2 CASSDLAGVIEQYF
TRBV5-8 CASSLDTSGSYEQYF
TRBV7-8 CASSPRDSYYGYTF
TRBV7-8 CASSITTDTQYF
TRBV11-2 CASSLRPGGYEQYF
TRBV11-1 CASSLRTGKAFF
TRBV28 CASSYAGGLYEQYF
TRBV7-9 CASSLTSGRSTDTQYF
TRBV19 CASSMLAGASTQYF
TRBV15 CATSRKLDSTNQPQHF
TRBV11-2 CASSSRRAEYNEQFF
TRBV18 CASSPTRSYEQYF
TRBV9 CASSVDIAGELFF
TRBV6-1 CASRGLTGASDEQFF
TRBV13 CASTMTGLSYNEQFF
TRBV7-9 CASSAWDRNNEQFF
TRBV27 CASRGTARGAFF
TRBV30 CAGKGLAFTGELFF
TRBV7-9 CASSFSGPGEGYTF
TRBV10-3 CAISEARIANYGYTF